This T cell receptor (beta chain) was found in a study of T cell repertoires in cytomegalovirus infection. Overall study context: It was the public TCR beta signatures that indicated both CMV infection and matching HLA type. General study points: The ex vivo response was dominated by HLA-C-restricted CMV-specific TCR beta clonotypes. The cumulative frequency of public TCR beta families distinguished individuals who carried CMV together with the relevant HLA.

TCRdb reanalysed the reads using MiXCR and keeps one entry per CDR3 protein. The sample has hundreds of thousands of distinct CDR3 sequences, approximately 24% seen once; the top ten hold less than 10%. This clonotype was seen more than once but under ten times. Antigen: not known. Between the trimmed V and J ends, which lost 5 bases and 11 bases, there was a span of 18 bases. Germline loops: CDR1 SQVTM, CDR2 ANQGSEA. The CDR3 spans 12 residues. Specimen: CD8+ T cells from PBMCs. This clonotype originated in a human donor in good health (CMV status not recorded). Some clones in this sample may be carry-over from other donors' samples. This sequence joins TRBV29-1 and TRBJ1-1, with a tentative D call TRBD1 (6 bases). The CDR3 sequence: CSVPGGGFGAFF. The CDR3 coding sequence is TGCAGCGTTCCGGGGGGCGGTTTTGGGGCTTTCTTT. Full variable domain (remainder filled in from reference TRBV29-1 and TRBJ1-1): SAVISQKPSRDICQRGTSLTIQCQVDSQVTMMFWYRQQPGQSLTLIATANQGSEATYESGFVIDKFPISRPNLTFSTLTVSNMSPEDSSIYLCSVPGGGFGAFFGQGTRLTVV.